This T cell receptor (beta chain) was sequenced in a study of T cells expressing NK-cell markers (TCRdb year 2020). Turning to the overall study: About 8 donors provided sorted CD3+CD56+NKG2C+, CD3+CD56+NKG2C- and CD3+CD56-NKG2C+ T-cell subsets, whose TCR beta-chain repertoires were profiled. Of the eight sequenced donors, seven were found to be HCMV-seropositive and one was found to be HCMV-seronegative. All eight donors whose samples were sequenced were randomly selected healthy volunteers, three of them men and five women. Illumina HiSeq 2000/2500, MiSeq or NextSeq was used to sequence libraries as 2 x 150 bp reads. Broader findings and caveats from the paper: Those dominant clonotypes were again the most abundant among CD3+CD56-NKG2C+ cells in a handful of donors, at about 25-65%. In a handful of donors, the dominant CD3+CD56+NKG2C+ clonotypes were among the top 10 CD8+ clonotypes and accounted for about 1.0-7.5% of CD8+ T cells. Whether the expanded NKG2C-expressing T cell clones were specific for HCMV antigens remained unclear.

As encoded in the germline V gene (reference sequence), CDR1 is DFQATT while CDR2 is SNEGSKA. The CDR3 numbers 16 residues from cysteine through phenylalanine. No DNA appears here. Remarks on this clonotype: Its binding antigen is unknown.

The reads were generated on an Illumina HiSeq 2000. 5'RACE template switching, by which a universal primer site and unique molecular identifiers were added, was used to make TCR beta cDNA libraries. cDNA synthesis was primed from the TCR beta constant segment, followed by two successive PCR amplification steps. The study's own analysis went as follows. Reads were demultiplexed and grouped by UMI with MIGEC, and clonotypes were assembled and quantified with MiTCR. To remove erroneous sequences, TCR cDNA sequences were retained only when supported by two or more reads. The tcR package was used for downstream repertoire analysis, and clonotypes were matched between fractions using CDR3 nucleotide sequence together with V segment. VDJmatch was used to annotate antigen specificity against VDJdb, with one amino acid substitution allowed in CDR3. TCRdb reprocessed the reads; each CDR3 protein sequence makes one entry, and DNA is unavailable. TCRdb's processing, not the authors' own work, is the source of the V and J calls. The sample has roughly 380,000 distinct CDR3 sequences on record. The ten most abundant clones make up around 5.2% of the sample.

A commercial ELISA kit detecting HCMV-specific IgG in serum was used to determine HCMV serostatus. Peripheral blood mononuclear cells were isolated from blood by Ficoll density gradient centrifugation. This TCR came from a man aged 18-75 years in good health. Sequencing used blood T cells: a sorted CD56 or NKG2C T cell subset, CD4+ or CD8+ T cells, or bulk PBMC T cells (not recorded which). This sequence uses TRBV20-1 and TRBJ2-7; absent DNA, TCRdb's TRBD2 call cannot be checked. The CDR3 reads as follows: CSAVSHSGGASYEQYF.